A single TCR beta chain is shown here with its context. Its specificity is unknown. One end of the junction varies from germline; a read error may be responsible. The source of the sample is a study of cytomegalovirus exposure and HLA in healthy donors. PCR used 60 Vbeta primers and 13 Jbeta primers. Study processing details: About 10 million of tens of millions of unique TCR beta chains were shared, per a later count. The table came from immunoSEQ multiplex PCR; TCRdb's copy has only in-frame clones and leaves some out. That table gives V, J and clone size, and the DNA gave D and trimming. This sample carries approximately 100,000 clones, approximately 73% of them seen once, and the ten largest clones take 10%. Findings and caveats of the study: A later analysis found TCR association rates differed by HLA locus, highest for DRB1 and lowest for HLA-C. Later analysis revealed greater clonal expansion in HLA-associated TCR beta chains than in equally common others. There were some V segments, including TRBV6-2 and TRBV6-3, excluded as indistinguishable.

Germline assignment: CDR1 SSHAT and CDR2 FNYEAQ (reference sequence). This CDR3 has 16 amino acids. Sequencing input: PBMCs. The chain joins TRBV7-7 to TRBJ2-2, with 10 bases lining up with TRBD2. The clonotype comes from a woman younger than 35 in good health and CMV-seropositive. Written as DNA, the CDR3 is TGTGCTAGCAGCCTTGCTAGCGGGAGAAGTATCGGGGAGCTGTTTTTT. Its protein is CASSLASGRSIGELFF. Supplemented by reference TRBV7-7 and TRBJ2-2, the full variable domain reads GAGVSQSPRYKVTKRGQDVTLRCDPISSHATLYWYQQALGQGPEFLTYFNYEAQPDKSGLPSDRFSAERPEGSISTLTIQRTEQRDSAMYRCASSLASGRSIGELFFGEGSRLTVL.